Listed here are 2 T cell receptor beta chains from one sample, sequenced in a study of lung T cells in sarcoidosis with Löfgren's syndrome. TCRdb independently ran MiXCR on the reads; one entry per CDR3 protein. The data show 2,500 to 3,500 distinct CDR3 sequences, 25% to 35% seen once. Specimen: CD4+ T cells from bronchoalveolar lavage. These receptors were obtained from a human donor with sarcoidosis (Löfgren's syndrome or another form), or a control subject (not recorded which).

This clonotype is medium-sized by share. The rearrangement links TRBV11-2 to TRBJ2-5; tentatively, D is TRBD2 (6 bases). Trimming left V 1 base short and J 4 bases short, with 13 bases between. Looked up from germline, CDR1 is SGHAT and CDR2 is FQNNGV. The CDR3 runs 15 residues. CDR3 residues: CASSLVLAQGETQYF. The CDR3 nucleotides read TGTGCCAGCAGCTTAGTGCTAGCGCAGGGAGAGACCCAGTACTTC.

This clonotype is judged medium-sized. The junction and the germline gene differ at one end; a read error may be behind it. The CDR3: CAGSIADSSYEQYF. The CDR3 nucleotides are TGTGCCGGTAGTATAGCGGACAGCTCCTACGAGCAGTACTTC. The chain joins TRBV19 to TRBJ2-7; D may be TRBD1 or TRBD2 (6 bases each). The germline V gene encodes CDR1 LNHDA and CDR2 SQIVND (reference sequence). CDR3 length: 14 residues.